Below, 16 T cell receptor beta chains from the same sample are listed, as sequenced in a study of spatial heterogeneity in lung cancer. Study-level findings and limits: Within tumors, counts of expanded alpha and beta TCRs tracked tumor mutation counts.

Their antigen targets remain unknown. Time point noted: sample taken at primary tumor resection. TCRdb itself ran the 5' RACE reads through MiXCR, one entry per CDR3 protein. The table includes roughly 23,000 distinct CDR3 sequences, less than 5% detected once. The sequencing here drew on lung tumor tissue, taken at surgery. The receptors derive from a male donor with early-stage non-small cell lung cancer.

The chain joins TRBV5-4 to TRBJ2-7; unclear D gene. V was trimmed by 4 bases and J by 2 bases, leaving 10 bases between them. The CDR3 is 13 amino acids. CDR1 is SGHNT, CDR2 YYREEE, per germline (reference sequence). CDR3 loop: CASSPEVTYEQYF. The CDR3 DNA reads TGTGCCAGCAGCCCTGAGGTGACCTACGAGCAGTACTTC.

This clonotype was seen a few times. The chain is built from TRBV6-1 and TRBJ2-1; no definite D call. V dropped 2 bases and J dropped 8 bases, with 13 bases sitting between them. Per the germline V gene, CDR1 is MNHNS and CDR2 is SASEGT. CDR3 length: 14 amino acids. CDR3 coding DNA: TGTGCCAGCAGTGAAAACAATTTGGGCCATGAGCAGTTCTTC. Protein: CASSENNLGHEQFF.

The table lists this clonotype with many counts. This rearrangement joins TRBV7-2 to TRBJ2-3, with a tentative D call TRBD1 (5 bases). Germline CDR1 SGHTA, CDR2 FQGNSA. V lost 1 base and J lost 7, with 12 bases in between. The CDR3 is 14 amino acids. The CDR3 DNA reads TGTGCCAGCAGCTTAGGGCCGACAGCTAATACGCAGTATTTT. Residues: CASSLGPTANTQYF.

The chain uses TRBV6-5 and TRBJ2-5, with 8 bases matching TRBD1. CDR1 is MNHEY and CDR2 is SVGAGI in the germline V gene. The CDR3 consists of 16 residues. V was clipped by 5 bases and J by 2 bases; unmatched bases: 10. CDR3 DNA sequence: TGTGCCAGCAGTACCCCCACCGGACAGGGACAAGAGACCCAGTACTTC. This sequence encodes CASSTPTGQGQETQYF.

This clonotype was picked up many times. This chain connects TRBV6-2 or TRBV6-3 to TRBJ2-6; 9 bases line up with TRBD1. The CDR3 has 17 residues. Germline V gene lookup returns CDR1 MNHEY and CDR2 SVGEGT. After removal of 0 bases from V and 4 bases from J, the junction contained 4 bases not matched to a gene. The CDR3: CASSYSTGGSGANVLTF. The CDR3, as DNA: TGTGCCAGCAGTTACTCGACAGGGGGGTCAGGGGCCAACGTCCTGACTTTC.

The rearrangement links TRBV7-3 to TRBJ2-3; D gene uncertain. V was clipped by 4 bases and J by 0 bases, with 17 bases between them. Germline loops: CDR1 SGHTA, CDR2 FQGTGA. The CDR3 sequence is 17 residues long. CDR3 region: CASSSQSSLSSTDTQYF. CDR3 sequence (DNA): TGTGCCAGCAGCTCCCAATCCTCACTATCTAGCACAGATACGCAGTATTTT. The complete variable domain, with remaining parts taken from reference TRBV7-3 and TRBJ2-3, reads GAGVSQTPSNKVTEKGKYVELRCDPISGHTALYWYRQSLGQGPEFLIYFQGTGAADDSGLPNDRFFAVRPEGSVSTLKIQRTERGDSAVYLCASSSQSSLSSTDTQYFGPGTRLTVL.

The V call is TRBV7-3, the J call TRBJ2-3; possibly TRBD2 for D (6 bases). Per germline, CDR1 SGHTA and CDR2 FQGTGA. The CDR3 has 14 amino acids. The V and J ends lost 8 bases and 4 bases respectively, with 16 bases between them. CDR3 sequence: CASRQQGGADTQYF. DNA of the CDR3: TGTGCCAGCCGGCAGCAGGGCGGGGCAGATACGCAGTATTTT.

This clonotype was found many times. The genes are TRBV20-1 and TRBJ2-3; D is unresolved. The CDR3 runs 16 residues. V lost 0 bases, J lost 4 bases, and 17 bases lay in between. CDR1 DFQATT and CDR2 SNEGSKA come from the germline V gene (reference sequence). The CDR3 coding sequence is TGCAGTGCTAGAGATCTCGGCGTCCCAAGACCAGATACGCAGTATTTT. The encoded protein is CSARDLGVPRPDTQYF.

This clonotype qualifies as medium-sized. This chain uses TRBV7-2 with TRBJ2-1; 11 bases map to TRBD2. Trimming at V came to 6 bases and at J to 8 bases, leaving 12 bases not matched to a gene. Germline V gene data show CDR1 as SGHTA and CDR2 as FQGNSA. This CDR3 region has 16 residues. In DNA, the CDR3 is TGTGCCAGCAGGATGTCCCTAGCGGGAGGTTACGATGAGCAGTTCTTC. It codes for CASRMSLAGGYDEQFF.

This clonotype was seen ten or more times. The rearrangement joins TRBV6-2 or TRBV6-3 to TRBJ2-6, with D hard to call. V lost 2 bases and J 1 base, leaving 6 bases between the germline ends. Per the germline V gene, CDR1 is MNHEY and CDR2 is SVGEGT. The CDR3 is made up of 15 amino acids. The CDR3 nucleotides are TGTGCCAGCAGTTACGGTGGGTCTGGGGCCAACGTCCTGACTTTC. Encoded protein: CASSYGGSGANVLTF.

This clonotype has only a few counts. This chain connects TRBV5-6 to TRBJ1-5, with a weak D call TRBD1 (6 bases). CDR3 size: 16 residues. Germline CDR1 is SGHDT and CDR2 is YYEEEE. Trimming removed 1 base from V and 1 base from J, with 12 bases in between. CDR3 in amino acids: CASSLRGALSNQPQHF. The DNA of the CDR3 is TGTGCCAGCAGCTTGAGGGGGGCGCTAAGCAATCAGCCCCAGCATTTT. The variable domain in full, completed from reference TRBV5-6 and TRBJ1-5, reads DAGVTQSPTHLIKTRGQQVTLRCSPKSGHDTVSWYQQALGQGPQFIFQYYEEEERQRGNFPDRFSGHQFPNYSSELNVNALLLGDSALYLCASSLRGALSNQPQHFGDGTRLSIL.

This clonotype was recorded at least ten times. The chain carries TRBV20-1 and TRBJ1-1; D unclear. The ends were cut back, 0 bases at V and 10 bases at J, with 21 bases in the middle. Germline CDR1 is DFQATT and CDR2 is SNEGSKA (reference sequence). The CDR3 sequence is 15 residues long. CDR3 sequence reads: CSARDLKVSVMRAFF. The DNA of the CDR3 is TGCAGTGCTAGAGATTTAAAGGTGAGCGTGATGAGAGCTTTCTTT.

This clonotype has a count of ten or more. This chain uses TRBV5-1 with TRBJ2-1; D may be TRBD1 (6 bases). CDR3 length: 14 amino acids. V dropped 4 bases and J dropped 5 bases, with 13 bases sitting between them. Germline lookup yields CDR1 SGHRS and CDR2 YFSETQ. The CDR3 sequence: CASSTSGQNNEQFF. The CDR3 nucleotides read TGCGCCAGCAGCACGTCCGGACAGAACAATGAGCAGTTCTTC.

This clonotype was detected many times. In nucleotides, the CDR3 is TGTGCCAGCAGCCCGGACGGGGCTACTAACTATGGCTACACCTTC. This gives the protein CASSPDGATNYGYTF. The chain combines TRBV7-2 with TRBJ1-2, with D maybe TRBD1 (5 bases). The germline CDR1 and CDR2 sequences are SGHTA and FQGNSA. Trimming left V 5 bases short and J 0 bases short, with 13 bases between. The CDR3 length is 15 residues.

This clonotype has more than one count but fewer than ten. CDR3: CAISESGRNYEQYF. CDR3 nucleotides: TGTGCCATCAGTGAGTCGGGTAGGAACTACGAGCAGTACTTC. V is TRBV10-3 and J is TRBJ2-7, with D uncertain. There are 14 residues in the CDR3. With 0 bases removed from V and 3 bases from J, the gap between germline ends came to 9 bases. Germline V gene lookup returns CDR1 ENHRY and CDR2 SYGVKD.

This clonotype was seen repeatedly, ten times or more. V gene TRBV29-1 combines with J gene TRBJ2-7, with D uncertain. Between the trimmed V and J ends, which lost 0 bases and 5 bases, there was a span of 2 bases. This CDR3 has 10 residues. The germline CDR1 and CDR2 sequences are SQVTM and ANQGSEA. CDR3 DNA sequence: TGCAGCGTTGAAGATCACGAGCAGTACTTC. Translated, it gives CSVEDHEQYF.